These T cell receptor beta chains were read from a single sample in a study of human T cells and chemical hapten exposure. One entry per CDR3 protein, called by TCRdb with MiXCR from the RACE reads. The profile shows about 45,000 distinct CDR3 sequences, roughly 4.5% of them singletons. Sample: whole blood. The receptors were gathered from a human donor in good health. Some clones in this sample may be carry-over from other donors' samples. The CDR3 runs from the conserved cysteine through the conserved F or W. D genes are given only for firm matches. Not all rows give a size; the values are once, few, many and, for expanded clones, a class.

.	TRBV18	TRBJ2-7	few	TGTGCCAGCTCCCCAGGTTTCTACGAGCAGTACTTC	CASSPGFYEQYF
.	TRBV12-3/TRBV12-4	TRBJ2-7	few	TGTGCCAGCAGTTTCGGAGGGAGTCACTACGAGCAGTACTTC	CASSFGGSHYEQYF
.	TRBV4-1	TRBJ1-2	many	TGCGCCAGCAGCCAAGAGTCAGGGTCCAACTATGGCTACACCTTC	CASSQESGSNYGYTF
TRBD1	TRBV5-5	TRBJ1-5	.	TGTGCCAGCAGCTTCGGACAGGGAAGCAATCAGCCCCAGCATTTT	CASSFGQGSNQPQHF
.	TRBV5-1	TRBJ1-4	few	TGCGCCAGCAGCTTGGGTTCTGAGGCAACTAATGAAAAACTGTTTTTT	CASSLGSEATNEKLFF
.	TRBV29-1	TRBJ2-7	many	TGCAGCGTCCTAGGGGCAGATTTAATCGACGAGCAGTACTTC	CSVLGADLIDEQYF
TRBD1	TRBV4-2	TRBJ1-1	many	TGTGCCAGCAGCCAGAGACAGGGGAACACTGAAGCTTTCTTT	CASSQRQGNTEAFF
.	TRBV10-1	TRBJ2-3	many	TGCGCCAGCAGTGAGTCGAGCACAGATACGCAGTATTTT	CASSESSTDTQYF
.	TRBV19	TRBJ2-6	.	TGTGCCAGTAGGGGCGGGACTGGGGCCAACGTCCTGACTTTC	CASRGGTGANVLTF
.	TRBV20-1	TRBJ1-3	many	TGCAGTGCTAGAGATCTGGCCCCCGGAACTGGAAACACCATATATTTT	CSARDLAPGTGNTIYF
.	TRBV11-2	TRBJ2-1	few	TGTGCCAGCTCCTACGGCCAACCGGCCCATGAGCAGTTCTTC	CASSYGQPAHEQFF
TRBD1	TRBV6-1	TRBJ2-1	many	TGTGCCAGCAGTGAATTTTTTTGGGGACAGGGGAGCAATGAGCAGTTCTTC	CASSEFFWGQGSNEQFF